The rows below give T cell receptor beta chains drawn from one sample of a study of blood T cell repertoires in COVID-19. The data were produced by immunoSEQ multiplex PCR, yet TCRdb's version contains in-frame clones alone and is incomplete. The sample holds fewer than 250,000 clones, around 88% seen once. Material for sequencing was PBMCs or T cells enriched from blood (not recorded which). These receptors originate from a woman aged 45-65 years with acute COVID-19. Each CDR3 is given with its conserved first and last residue.

TRBV30,CATTSGADSETDTQYF
TRBV7-9,CASSSREPNTGELFF
TRBV7-6,CASSPGQGGAEAFF
TRBV5-1,CATQSTGQYTGELFF
TRBV28,CASRPTGSDTQYF
TRBV27,CASSFSPRQVQVGYTF
TRBV7-2,CASSLTSGTDNEQFF
TRBV27,CASSLSSLAGSEQYF
TRBV7-6,CASSARQGADSYEQYF
TRBV6-2/TRBV6-3,CASSSPGTTSYEQYF
TRBV10-3,CAISESTGGAGELDTQYF
TRBV6-5,CASSSTSGTYEQYF
TRBV27,CASSPRGFIYSNQPQHF